Each of the 3 T cell receptor beta chains below was sequenced from the same sample in a study of blood T cells in healthy people across ages. It was with a sample-barcoded 5' primer and a J-beta primer mix that a second PCR of about 7 to 12 cycles was run. TCRdb re-analysed the 5' RACE reads in MiXCR, keeping a single row per CDR3 protein. The data show about 570,000 distinct CDR3 sequences, 25% to 30% seen once. Sequenced material: blood. Receptors were obtained from a woman between 65 and 79 years old in good health.

This clonotype was found a few times. The chain couples TRBV4-1 to TRBJ2-1; 10 nucleotides line up with TRBD2. Germline CDR1 and CDR2: MGHRA and YSYEKL. The J segment lost 7 bases and the V segment lost 1 base, leaving 7 bases of the junction unmatched. CDR3 length: 16 residues. In DNA, the CDR3 is TGCGCCAGCAGCCAAGCTCCCCTAGCGGGGGTTAATGAGCAGTTCTTC. Translation: CASSQAPLAGVNEQFF.

This clonotype was counted between two and nine times. The V and J genes are TRBV4-3 and TRBJ2-7; TRBD1 matches 8 bases. Germline V gene sequence: CDR1 LGHNA, CDR2 YSLEER. The trim removed 2 bases at V and 7 bases at J, leaving 7 bases unmatched. The CDR3 spans 14 residues. CDR3 residues: CASSQTWTGSEQYF. CDR3 DNA: TGCGCCAGCAGCCAAACCTGGACAGGGTCGGAGCAGTACTTC.

This clonotype appeared a few times. The chain is built from TRBV5-1 and TRBJ2-3, with no clear D. CDR1 and CDR2 from the germline V gene are SGHRS and YFSETQ. This CDR3 has 15 residues. Trimming stripped 0 bases from V and 2 bases from J, with 10 bases between. CDR3 sequence reads: CASSLGLGHTDTQYF. The CDR3 nucleotides are TGCGCCAGCAGCTTGGGGCTAGGCCACACAGATACGCAGTATTTT. The full variable domain, its missing parts supplied by reference TRBV5-1 and TRBJ2-3, is KAGVTQTPRYLIKTRGQQVTLSCSPISGHRSVSWYQQTPGQGLQFLFEYFSETQRNKGNFPGRFSGRQFSNSRSEMNVSTLELGDSALYLCASSLGLGHTDTQYFGPGTRLTVL.